This T cell receptor (beta chain) was sequenced in a study of shared clonotypes between healthy human individuals. In the study overall: In total, the donors were two women and a few men aged 18 to 49.

V was clipped by 6 bases and J by 4 bases, with 13 bases between them. The CDR3 has 15 residues. The germline V gene has CDR1 MDHEN and CDR2 SYDVKM. It was across several immunoSEQ plates that each subset's genomic DNA was evenly split. Using immunoSEQ multiplex PCR, the repertoire was profiled, and TCRdb retains in-frame clones only, with some absent. The table records about 1 million clones, about 75% of them present only once. V and J are TRBV28 and TRBJ2-6; perhaps D is TRBD1 or TRBD2 (5 bases each). The source is a man between 18 and 35 years old in good health. The sample comprised memory CD4+ T cells sorted from blood. The sample's subset: CD45RA-negative fraction. CDR3: CASSSNGAGANVLTF. In nucleotides, the CDR3 is TGTGCCAGCAGCTCTAACGGGGCCGGGGCCAACGTCCTGACTTTC.